This T cell receptor (beta chain) was observed in a study of blood T cell repertoires in COVID-19. The V gene lost 1 base and the J gene lost 2 bases, with 15 bases spanning the gap. Germline V gives CDR1 MNHNY, CDR2 SVGAGI (reference sequence). CDR3 length: 16 amino acids. Produced via immunoSEQ multiplex PCR; TCRdb's table is partial and in-frame only. The sample lists about 200,000 clones, over 60% occurring once. Sequencing used peripheral blood. The origin of this receptor is a woman between 65 and 79 years old with acute or convalescent COVID-19. The chain uses TRBV6-6 and TRBJ2-7, with D perhaps matching TRBD2 (6 bases). The CDR3 region is CASSYFGTSAAYEQYF. The CDR3 region has the DNA TGTGCCAGCAGTTACTTCGGGACTTCCGCCGCCTACGAGCAGTACTTC.